Presented here are 15 T cell receptor beta chains from one specimen sequenced in a study of OX40 agonist ivuxolimab in advanced cancers. Profiled with immunoSEQ multiplex PCR; TCRdb holds only in-frame clones, not every one. In the table there are approximately 110,000 clones, roughly 90% of which are singletons. This sample comprised CD4+ or CD8+ T cells sorted from blood, obtained in a trial of the OX40 agonist ivuxolimab. Every receptor here comes from an adult with an advanced solid tumor such as melanoma, head and neck, liver or kidney cancer.

This clone was seen just once. The chain couples TRBV6-4 to TRBJ1-1; no clear D gene. CDR3 length: 12 amino acids. The germline CDR1 and CDR2 sequences are MRHNA and SNTAGT. Deletions cut 0 bases from V and 7 bases from J, with 6 bases between. The CDR3 reads CASSDSLREAFF. The CDR3 nucleotides are TGTGCCAGCAGTGACTCACTCCGTGAAGCTTTCTTT.

This clone was found once. The CDR3: CASSFAGGTLYEQYF. Here the CDR3 DNA reads TGTGCCAGCAGTTTCGCGGGGGGTACCCTATACGAGCAGTACTTC. The chain recombines TRBV28 with TRBJ2-7; 8 bases match TRBD2. Looked up from germline, CDR1 is MDHEN and CDR2 is SYDVKM. The CDR3 runs 15 residues. The trim removed 3 bases at V and 4 bases at J, leaving 8 bases unmatched.

This clone was seen a single time. This sequence joins TRBV11-2 and TRBJ2-1; TRBD1 matches 11 bases. CDR1 and CDR2 (germline): SGHAT, FQNNGV. V shed 5 bases and J 7 bases; nucleotides not matched to a gene: 4. This CDR3 contains 14 residues. The CDR3 sequence is CASSRDRGENEQFF. The CDR3 DNA reads TGTGCCAGCAGCCGGGACAGGGGGGAGAATGAGCAGTTCTTC.

The CDR3 nucleotides are TGCGCCAGCAGCCAAGTCACTACAGGGGGCGGAGATACGCAGTATTTT. This sequence encodes CASSQVTTGGGDTQYF. The chain carries TRBV4-3 and TRBJ2-3, with 9 nucleotides matching TRBD1. V was clipped by 1 base and J by 5 bases; unmatched bases: 7. Germline assignment: CDR1 LGHNA and CDR2 YSLEER. The CDR3 has 16 residues.

This clone was observed once. V gene TRBV28 combines with J gene TRBJ1-1, with 8 bases lining up with TRBD1. This CDR3 is built from 18 residues. CDR1 is MDHEN and CDR2 is SYDVKM in the germline V gene. V trimming: 3 bases; J trimming: 3 bases; junction bases outside the gene matches: 15. DNA of the CDR3: TGTGCCAGCAGTTTGTCCCTCTTTCGAGACAGGGGACACACTGAAGCTTTCTTT. This encodes CASSLSLFRDRGHTEAFF.

This chain links TRBV19 with TRBJ2-5; weak D call: TRBD2 (6 bases). Trimming took 4 bases from V and 5 from J, leaving 8 bases between them. CDR1 and CDR2 (germline): LNHDA, SQIVND (reference sequence). The CDR3 has 12 residues. The CDR3 loop reads CASSTGVETQYF. In nucleotides, the CDR3 is TGTGCCAGTAGTACGGGAGTTGAGACCCAGTACTTC.

This chain joins TRBV19 and TRBJ2-5; 8 nucleotides match TRBD2. The CDR3 consists of 15 residues. Germline V gene lookup returns CDR1 LNHDA and CDR2 SQIVND (reference sequence). With V trimmed by 3 bases and J by 5 bases, 8 bases remained unmatched. The CDR3 bases are TGTGCCAGTAGTATCGTAGGGACTAGGTGGGAGACCCAGTACTTC. This codes for CASSIVGTRWETQYF. The full variable domain, rest sourced from reference TRBV19 and TRBJ2-5, is DGGITQSPKYLFRKEGQNVTLSCEQNLNHDAMYWYRQDPGQGLRLIYYSQIVNDFQKGDIAEGYSVSREKKESFPLTVTSAQKNPTAFYLCASSIVGTRWETQYFGPGTRLLVL.

The chain has TRBV19 and TRBJ2-7, with TRBD2 matching over 10 bases. The length of the CDR3 is 17 residues. Germline V CDR1 and CDR2: LNHDA, SQIVND (reference sequence). With V trimmed by 5 bases and J by 1 base, 11 bases remained unmatched. CDR3 sequence: CASSRLPSGSQSYEQYF. The CDR3 DNA is TGTGCCAGTAGTCGTCTTCCTAGCGGGAGCCAATCCTACGAGCAGTACTTC. Looking up the rest from reference TRBV19 and TRBJ2-7 gives the full variable domain: DGGITQSPKYLFRKEGQNVTLSCEQNLNHDAMYWYRQDPGQGLRLIYYSQIVNDFQKGDIAEGYSVSREKKESFPLTVTSAQKNPTAFYLCASSRLPSGSQSYEQYFGPGTRLTVT.

This chain joins TRBV19 and TRBJ2-1, with 8 nucleotides matching TRBD2. Germline V gene lookup returns CDR1 LNHDA and CDR2 SQIVND (reference sequence). The length of the CDR3 is 16 residues. Trimming removed 0 bases from V and 4 bases from J; junction bases left unmatched: 5. Here the CDR3 reads CASSIDSSGQYNEQFF. The DNA of the CDR3 is TGTGCCAGTAGTATAGACTCTAGCGGGCAGTACAATGAGCAGTTCTTC.

This clone came up once. This chain uses TRBV28 with TRBJ1-1; tentative D call: TRBD1 (5 bases). Germline lookup yields CDR1 MDHEN and CDR2 SYDVKM. With 5 bases removed from V and 0 bases from J, the gap between germline ends came to 13 bases. The CDR3 is made up of 15 amino acids. In DNA form, the CDR3 reads TGTGCCAGCAGTGGGGGTTCGACTATGAACACTGAAGCTTTCTTT. Translation gives CASSGGSTMNTEAFF.

A few counts support this clone. The gene calls are TRBV25-1 and TRBJ2-5; the match to TRBD1 covers 11 bases. Germline V gene data show CDR1 as MGHDK and CDR2 as SYGVNS. The CDR3 runs to 17 residues. J was trimmed by 5 bases and V by 4 bases; bases with no gene match: 12. This CDR3 reads CASSGWGGQGAVETQYF. CDR3 bases: TGTGCCAGCAGTGGTTGGGGCGGACAGGGGGCAGTGGAGACCCAGTACTTC.

V and J are TRBV7-2 and TRBJ1-2, with D maybe TRBD1 (6 bases). V was clipped by 6 bases and J by 5 bases, with 22 bases between them. The CDR3 runs 16 residues. Germline V CDR1 and CDR2: SGHTA, FQGNSA. The CDR3 protein is CASSPGRGRMTYGYTF. The CDR3 nucleotides read TGTGCCAGCAGTCCTGGTCGGGGGCGAATGACTTATGGCTACACCTTC.

This chain joins TRBV7-2 and TRBJ2-2; 8 bases are shared with TRBD2. From germline, CDR1 is SGHTA and CDR2 FQGNSA. The CDR3 extends over 18 amino acids. Trimming removed 2 bases from V and 7 bases from J; junction bases left unmatched: 15. The CDR3 loop is CASSLFGVWSLADGELFF. CDR3 sequence (DNA): TGTGCCAGCAGCTTATTTGGAGTCTGGTCACTAGCGGACGGGGAGCTGTTTTTT.

This clone was counted between two and nine times. The V and J genes are TRBV19 and TRBJ2-7; tentatively, D is TRBD1 or TRBD2 (5 bases each). The V gene lost 7 bases and the J gene lost 3 bases, with 13 bases spanning the gap. This CDR3 comprises 13 residues. CDR1 is LNHDA and CDR2 is SQIVND in the germline V gene (reference sequence). This CDR3 reads CASTPRDGYEQYF. The CDR3 DNA sequence: TGTGCCAGTACCCCCCGGGACGGCTACGAGCAGTACTTC.

The chain uses TRBV7-9 and TRBJ2-2, with TRBD1 as a possible D gene (6 bases). CDR3 length: 14 residues. Germline loops: CDR1 SEHNR, CDR2 FQNEAQ (reference sequence). Trimming shortened V by 4 bases and J by 5 bases, and 11 bases separated the two germline ends. The CDR3 is CASSSDQGTGELFF. DNA of the CDR3: TGTGCCAGCAGCTCCGACCAGGGGACCGGGGAGCTGTTTTTT.